What follows is one T cell receptor (beta chain) and its context. The data were taken from a study of Ad26.COV2.S vaccination and SARS-CoV-2 variants. Study information: Vaccine-arm donor from the placebo-controlled COV1001 Ad26.COV2.S trial.

Treatment described: about 20 received Ad26.COV2.S at low or high dose, single or two shots; a few received placebo; per-sample allocation not given. The samples date from day 63 after the first vaccine or placebo injection. The V gene end was trimmed by 3 bases and the J gene end by 3 bases; junction bases not matched to a gene: 6. This CDR3 has 15 amino acids. CDR1 and CDR2 from the germline V gene are SGHAT and FQNNGV. Sequenced by immunoSEQ multiplex PCR; TCRdb stores in-frame clones only, minus some. The sample comprises about 420,000 clones, around 87% of which are singletons, and 3.6% rests with the top ten.

V is TRBV11-2 and J is TRBJ2-7; TRBD1 matches 9 bases. The receptor was derived from a person aged 18-65 years who received the Ad26.COV2.S COVID-19 vaccine or a placebo. The sequencing used peripheral blood, collected in a trial of Ad26.COV2.S vaccine versus placebo. The CDR3 sequence is CASSLSGTGIYEQYF. Here the CDR3 DNA reads TGTGCCAGCAGCTTGTCCGGGACAGGGATCTACGAGCAGTACTTC.